This TCR beta chain emerged from a study of control samples from healthy donors and cancer patients. V lost 8 bases and J lost 1, with 8 bases in between. The germline V gene encodes CDR1 KGHSH and CDR2 LQKENI. This CDR3 contains 12 residues. The assay was immunoSEQ multiplex PCR, and TCRdb's table has in-frame clones only and misses some. The sample comprises roughly 81,000 clones, about 79% of which are singletons, and 9.5% to 13% rests with the top ten. Sequenced sample: PBMCs. The clonotype was recovered from a man aged 55 to 70 with head and neck cancer. V gene TRBV18 combines with J gene TRBJ1-1; D is possibly TRBD1 (6 bases). Here the CDR3 reads CASEQGNTEAFF. CDR3 nucleotides: TGTGCCAGCGAACAGGGGAACACTGAAGCTTTCTTT. Based on the CDR3 plus reference TRBV18 and TRBJ1-1, the full variable domain is NAGVMQNPRHLVRRRGQEARLRCSPMKGHSHVYWYRQLPEEGLKFMVYLQKENIIDESGMPKERFSAEFPKEGPSILRIQQVVRGDSAAYFCASEQGNTEAFFGQGTRLTVV.